This T cell receptor (beta chain) was sequenced during a study of blood T cell repertoires in COVID-19. The overall study: Whether acute or convalescent, the COVID-19 samples came from the United States, Italy and Spain.

The table came from immunoSEQ multiplex PCR; TCRdb's copy has only in-frame clones and leaves some out. Of around 43,000 clones in the sample, nearly 80% are singletons; the top ten hold around 17%. The germline gives CDR1 MNHEY, CDR2 SVGEGT. This CDR3 is built from 14 residues. Germline trimming cut 6 bases from V and 3 bases from J; bases unmatched to any gene: 5. The chain is built from TRBV6-2 or TRBV6-3 and TRBJ1-5, with 7 bases lining up with TRBD1. The origin of this receptor is a man between 65 and 85 years old with acute or convalescent COVID-19. Sequenced sample: peripheral blood. The CDR3 sequence is CASSSGQINQPQHF. CDR3 bases: TGTGCCAGCAGCTCGGGACAGATCAATCAGCCCCAGCATTTT.